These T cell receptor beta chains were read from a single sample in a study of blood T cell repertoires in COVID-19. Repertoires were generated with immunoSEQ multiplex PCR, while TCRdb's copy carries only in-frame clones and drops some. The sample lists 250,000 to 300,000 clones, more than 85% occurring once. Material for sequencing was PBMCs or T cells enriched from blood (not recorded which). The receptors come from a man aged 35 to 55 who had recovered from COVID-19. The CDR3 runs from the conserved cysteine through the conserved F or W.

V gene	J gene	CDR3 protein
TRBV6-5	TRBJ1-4	CASSYGLARANEKLFF
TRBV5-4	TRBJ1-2	CVSSVGTGTSNYGYTF
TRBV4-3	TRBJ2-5	CASSSNVRGAQETQYF
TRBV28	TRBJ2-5	CASSPNRGQETQYF
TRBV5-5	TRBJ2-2	CASSFFFGNTGELFF
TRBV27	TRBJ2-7	CASSFAGQGKSYEQYF
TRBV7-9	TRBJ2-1	CASSLGRGAYNEQFF
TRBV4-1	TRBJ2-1	CASSPRGQGTYNEQFF
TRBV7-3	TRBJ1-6	CASSSGQGYNSPLHF
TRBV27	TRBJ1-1	CASSPRGAYEAFF
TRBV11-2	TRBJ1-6	CASSLARQTSSYNSPLHF
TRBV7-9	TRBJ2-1	CASSPRVVAALRNEQFF
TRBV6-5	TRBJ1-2	CASSYTRQGGYGYTF
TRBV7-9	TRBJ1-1	CASSKYSEREAFF
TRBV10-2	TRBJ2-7	CASSVAGTVGYEQYF
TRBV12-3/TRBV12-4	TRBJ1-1	CASSPDTNTEAFF
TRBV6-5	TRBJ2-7	CASSSGVYEQYF
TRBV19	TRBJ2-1	CASSIPDNEQFF
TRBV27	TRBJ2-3	CASRVAGGRSFGYF
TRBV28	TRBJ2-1	CASSLTRGYNEQFF
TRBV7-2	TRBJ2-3	CATVLAGDPSTDTQYF
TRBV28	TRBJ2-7	CASRTEVFGLAGNSSYEQYF
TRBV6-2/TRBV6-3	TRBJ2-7	CASSYRGTISEQYF
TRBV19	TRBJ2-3	CASSIRTSDSTDTQYF
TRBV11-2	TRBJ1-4	CASSLDGGRTILATNEKLFF
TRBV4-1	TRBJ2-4	CASSQVIRIVTYEPPQYF
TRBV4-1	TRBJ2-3	CASSRSGGASTDTQYF
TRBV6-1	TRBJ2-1	CASSEGWLAVYNEQFF
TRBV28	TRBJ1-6	CASSLRTGGNNSPLHF
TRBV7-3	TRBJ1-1	CASSLLPLGGTITEAFF
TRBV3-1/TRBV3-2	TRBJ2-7	CASSLPGVGQGNGRATYEQYF
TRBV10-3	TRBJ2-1	CAISESSDWGEQFF
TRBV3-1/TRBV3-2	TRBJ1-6	CASNLIGSGGNSPLHF
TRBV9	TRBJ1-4	CASSGRGGTGRNEKLFF
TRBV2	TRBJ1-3	CASSAGGDGNTIYF
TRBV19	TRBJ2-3	CASRQGGNTQYF
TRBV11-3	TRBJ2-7	CASKPRTGSAYEQYF
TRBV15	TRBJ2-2	CATSRSPAGVRFTGELFF
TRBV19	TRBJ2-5	CASSPQVYQETQYF
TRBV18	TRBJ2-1	CASSPGTGAYNEQFF
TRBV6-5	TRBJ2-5	CASRIQGQETQYF
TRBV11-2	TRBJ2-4	CASSLEGASGINIQYF
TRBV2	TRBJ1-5	CASSVGTVKQPQHF
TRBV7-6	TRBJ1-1	CASTRGQSTEAFF
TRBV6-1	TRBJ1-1	CASSESTGRYTEAFF
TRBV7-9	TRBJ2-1	CASSLGAGANEQFF
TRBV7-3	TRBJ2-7	CASSPSGTVPVEQYF
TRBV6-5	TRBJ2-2	CASSYGLATNTGELFF